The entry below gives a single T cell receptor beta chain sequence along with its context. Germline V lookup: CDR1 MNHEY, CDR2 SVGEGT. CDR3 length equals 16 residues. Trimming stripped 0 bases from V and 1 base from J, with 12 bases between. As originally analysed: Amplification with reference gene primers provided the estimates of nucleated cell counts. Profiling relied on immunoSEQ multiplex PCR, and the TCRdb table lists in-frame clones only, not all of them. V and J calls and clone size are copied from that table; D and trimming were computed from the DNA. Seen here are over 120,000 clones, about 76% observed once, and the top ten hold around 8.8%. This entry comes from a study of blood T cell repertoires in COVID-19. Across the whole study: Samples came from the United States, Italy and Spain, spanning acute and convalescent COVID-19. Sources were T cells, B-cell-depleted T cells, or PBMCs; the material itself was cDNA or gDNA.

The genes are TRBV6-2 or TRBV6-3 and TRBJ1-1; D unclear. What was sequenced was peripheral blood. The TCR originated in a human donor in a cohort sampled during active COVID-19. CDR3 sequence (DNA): TGTGCCAGCAGTTACTCTAGACGCCAGCGGAACACTGAAGCTTTCTTT. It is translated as CASSYSRRQRNTEAFF.